A single sample is the source of the 29 T cell receptor beta chains below, sequenced in a study of CD8 T cells in Susac syndrome. It was with random hexamers that about 0.45 to 1 ug RNA was reverse transcribed. One entry per CDR3 protein, called by TCRdb with MiXCR from the immunoSEQ multiplex PCR reads. The data contain approximately 170,000 distinct CDR3 sequences, roughly 93% of them singletons. Input material: CD4+ T cells from PBMCs. These receptors all come from a human donor in good health.

This chain joins TRBV24-1 and TRBJ1-2, with D possibly being TRBD1 (5 bases). The germline V gene has CDR1 KGHDR and CDR2 SFDVKD. The V and J ends lost 7 bases and 4 bases respectively, with 12 bases between them. This CDR3 contains 13 residues. CDR3 in amino acids: CATSPGTGYGYTF. CDR3 DNA: TGTGCCACCAGCCCCGGGACCGGCTATGGCTACACCTTC.

This clonotype was found once. This rearrangement joins TRBV6-2 or TRBV6-3 to TRBJ1-5, with D tentatively TRBD1 (5 bases). V dropped 4 bases and J dropped 2 bases, with 15 bases sitting between them. The CDR3 has 16 residues. CDR1 is MNHEY, CDR2 SVGEGT, per germline. In nucleotides, the CDR3 is TGTGCCAGCAGTTCCAGGGAGGCTTTCGGCAATCAGCCCCAGCATTTT. Its protein product is CASSSREAFGNQPQHF.

This sequence joins TRBV7-2 and TRBJ1-5, with 9 bases fitting TRBD1. Germline loops: CDR1 SGHTA, CDR2 FQGNSA. V lost 1 base and J lost 0; bases outside the gene matches: 1. The CDR3 contains 16 residues. CDR3 protein: CASSLGTGVSNQPQHF. The CDR3 nucleotides read TGTGCCAGCAGCTTAGGGACAGGGGTTAGCAATCAGCCCCAGCATTTT.

This clonotype showed up just a few times. This chain connects TRBV18 to TRBJ2-3; D uncertain. This CDR3 is 13 amino acids long. Germline lookup yields CDR1 KGHSH and CDR2 LQKENI. V was clipped by 4 bases and J by 2 bases, with 7 bases between them. The CDR3 bases are TGTGCCAGCTCACTCAGTCTCACAGATACGCAGTATTTT. The encoded protein is CASSLSLTDTQYF. The full variable domain, with the rest looked up from reference TRBV18 and TRBJ2-3, is NAGVMQNPRHLVRRRGQEARLRCSPMKGHSHVYWYRQLPEEGLKFMVYLQKENIIDESGMPKERFSAEFPKEGPSILRIQQVVRGDSAAYFCASSLSLTDTQYFGPGTRLTVL.

In its sample, this clonotype was seen once. The chain links TRBV12-3 or TRBV12-4 to TRBJ2-4; the D gene is possibly TRBD1 (6 bases). Trimming removed 6 bases from V and 5 bases from J, with 14 bases in between. The CDR3 spans 14 residues. CDR3 loop: CASSRGVGENIQYF. In DNA form, the CDR3 reads TGTGCCAGCAGCAGGGGTGTAGGAGAAAACATTCAGTACTTC.

The CDR3 reads CSVGGQGSTAGELFF. In nucleotides, the CDR3 is TGCAGCGTTGGGGGACAGGGCTCGACCGCCGGGGAGCTGTTTTTT. This chain connects TRBV29-1 to TRBJ2-2; 9 nucleotides line up with TRBD1. The ends lost 4 bases at V and 6 bases at J; junction bases unmatched: 9. From germline, CDR1 is SQVTM and CDR2 ANQGSEA. The CDR3 consists of 15 residues.

This chain connects TRBV19 to TRBJ1-1; no clear D. This CDR3 is built from 12 residues. Germline-derived CDR1 and CDR2 are LNHDA and SQIVND (reference sequence). V gave up 6 bases and J gave up 8 bases, with 13 bases separating them. The CDR3 sequence: CASRGQDLEAFF. In DNA form, the CDR3 reads TGTGCCAGTAGAGGCCAGGACCTCGAAGCTTTCTTT.

V is TRBV7-2 and J is TRBJ2-7, with 12 bases that match TRBD2. Germline CDR1 SGHTA, CDR2 FQGNSA. The V segment lost 5 bases and the J segment 0 bases; nucleotides outside the gene matches: 2. The CDR3 contains 15 residues. CDR3: CASSLTSGGSYEQYF. The CDR3 region has the DNA TGTGCCAGCAGCCTGACTAGCGGGGGCTCCTACGAGCAGTACTTC.

This chain's CDR3 is CASRMGQNQPQHF. CDR3 coding DNA: TGTGCCAGTAGGATGGGGCAAAATCAGCCCCAGCATTTT. This rearrangement joins TRBV19 to TRBJ1-5, with D perhaps matching TRBD1 (5 bases). Per the germline V gene, CDR1 is LNHDA and CDR2 is SQIVND (reference sequence). The CDR3 has 13 amino acids. V was pared by 6 bases and J by 4 bases, with 10 bases between.

The chain links TRBV5-1 to TRBJ2-2, with D tentatively TRBD1 (6 bases). The CDR3 covers 15 residues. V lost 4 bases to trimming and J lost 2 bases, with 12 bases between them. Looked up from germline, CDR1 is SGHRS and CDR2 is YFSETQ. CDR3 bases: TGCGCCAGCAGCCTTCCGGGACAAAACACCGGGGAGCTGTTTTTT. This translates into CASSLPGQNTGELFF.

J is TRBJ1-5 and V is TRBV19, with D possibly matching TRBD1 (6 bases). Germline CDR1 LNHDA, CDR2 SQIVND (reference sequence). The CDR3 consists of 14 residues. V lost 6 bases and J 5 bases, leaving 14 bases between the germline ends. CDR3 in DNA: TGTGCCAGTAGCCCAGGGGCTAATTATCAGCCCCAGCATTTT. Translating it yields CASSPGANYQPQHF.

J is TRBJ2-1 and V is TRBV7-3; the D is unclear. Trimming stripped 5 bases from V and 7 bases from J, with 9 bases between. The CDR3 totals 12 residues. The V gene's germline CDR1 is SGHTA and CDR2 FQGTGA. CDR3 in DNA: TGTGCCAGCAGCACTCAAGAGAATGAGCAGTTCTTC. Translated: CASSTQENEQFF.

Only one count was recorded for this clonotype. The J gene is TRBJ1-5, the V gene TRBV24-1, with D maybe TRBD1 (5 bases). The CDR3 consists of 15 residues. The germline CDR1 and CDR2 sequences are KGHDR and SFDVKD. Trimming pared 10 bases from V and 1 base from J, leaving 16 bases between. The CDR3: CATPVGVVSNQPQHF. In DNA, the CDR3 is TGTGCCACTCCTGTGGGGGTAGTAAGCAATCAGCCCCAGCATTTT.

The chain links TRBV20-1 to TRBJ2-7; 10 bases are shared with TRBD1. The CDR3 has 16 amino acids. The germline gives CDR1 DFQATT, CDR2 SNEGSKA (reference sequence). V lost 5 bases to trimming and J lost 6 bases; unmatched junction nucleotides: 16. CDR3 residues: CSAWVTGGGGLLEQYF. Written as DNA, the CDR3 is TGCAGTGCTTGGGTGACAGGGGGCGGAGGCCTACTCGAGCAGTACTTC.

DNA of the CDR3: TGCAGTGCTCCCCACGGACAGGCACAAGAGACCCAGTACTTC. It encodes CSAPHGQAQETQYF. The gene calls are TRBV20-1 and TRBJ2-5; 7 nucleotides match TRBD1. V gave up 5 bases and J gave up 2 bases; unmatched junction bases: 8. Germline V gene lookup returns CDR1 DFQATT and CDR2 SNEGSKA (reference sequence). There are 14 residues in the CDR3.

The chain combines TRBV4-1 with TRBJ2-5, with TRBD2 matching 12 bases. The CDR3 consists of 16 residues. With V trimmed by 6 bases and J by 4 bases, 9 bases remained unmatched. Germline CDR1 reads MGHRA; CDR2 reads YSYEKL. The CDR3 DNA sequence: TGCGCCAGCAGTTTGACTAGCGGGGGATTTGGAGAGACCCAGTACTTC. Residues: CASSLTSGGFGETQYF.

This clonotype came up once. This chain links TRBV5-4 with TRBJ2-5, with D possibly TRBD2 on 5 matching bases. This CDR3 is 13 amino acids long. Germline loops: CDR1 SGHNT, CDR2 YYREEE (reference sequence). V was clipped by 0 bases and J by 7 bases, with 10 bases between them. CDR3 coding DNA: TGTGCCAGCAGCTTGGACGGGGAAGGGACCCAGTACTTC. This translates into CASSLDGEGTQYF. The full variable domain, rest sourced from reference TRBV5-4 and TRBJ2-5, is ETGVTQSPTHLIKTRGQQVTLRCSSQSGHNTVSWYQQALGQGPQFIFQYYREEENGRGNFPPRFSGLQFPNYSSELNVNALELDDSALYLCASSLDGEGTQYFGPGTRLLVL.

The chain carries TRBV20-1 and TRBJ2-7; 7 nucleotides align to TRBD1. Germline V gives CDR1 DFQATT, CDR2 SNEGSKA (reference sequence). CDR3 length: 14 residues. V was clipped by 5 bases and J by 3 bases; unmatched bases: 10. CDR3 bases: TGCAGTGCTGACAGGGTCCCCTCCATCTACGAGCAGTACTTC. Encoded protein: CSADRVPSIYEQYF.

The chain joins TRBV9 to TRBJ2-5, with D perhaps assigned TRBD1 or TRBD2 (5 bases each). The CDR3 totals 14 residues. The germline V gene has CDR1 SGDLS and CDR2 YYNGEE. Trimming took 0 bases from V and 4 from J, leaving 10 bases between them. DNA for the CDR3: TGTGCCAGCAGCGTAGCATCGGGGCGAGAGACCCAGTACTTC. It codes for CASSVASGRETQYF.

The rearrangement joins TRBV14 to TRBJ2-2, with D hard to call. Germline CDR1 and CDR2: SGHDN and FVKESK. V was shortened by 1 base and J by 2 bases, with 5 bases between the two germline ends. The CDR3 has 14 residues. CDR3 amino acids: CASSQGANTGELFF. The CDR3 bases are TGTGCCAGCAGCCAAGGGGCAAACACCGGGGAGCTGTTTTTT.

The chain employs TRBV12-3 or TRBV12-4 and TRBJ2-6; D is perhaps TRBD1 (5 bases). The CDR3 loop spans 14 amino acids. CDR3 bases: TGTGCAGGCAGGGCAAACTCTGGGGCCAACGTCCTGACTTTC. It yields the protein CAGRANSGANVLTF.

The chain combines TRBV7-3 with TRBJ2-2, with 10 bases identical to TRBD1. Unmatched junction bases numbered 7, after V lost 5 bases and J lost 4 bases. The CDR3 spans 16 residues. CDR1 and CDR2 from the germline V gene are SGHTA and FQGTGA. The chain's CDR3 is CASSPHGQGGTGELFF. In nucleotides, the CDR3 is TGTGCCAGCAGCCCCCATGGACAGGGGGGCACCGGGGAGCTGTTTTTT.

The rearrangement links TRBV20-1 to TRBJ2-4; weak D call: TRBD2 (5 bases). The germline V and J ends were trimmed by 3 bases and 0 bases, with 12 bases remaining between them. Germline CDR1 and CDR2: DFQATT and SNEGSKA (reference sequence). The CDR3 spans 15 residues. CDR3 region: CSASEGPLAKNIQYF. DNA for the CDR3: TGCAGTGCTAGCGAGGGTCCTCTAGCCAAAAACATTCAGTACTTC.

This clonotype was found once. The chain joins TRBV12-3 or TRBV12-4 to TRBJ2-1, with 11 bases that match TRBD1. The CDR3 loop spans 15 amino acids. The junction had 8 bases not matched to a gene; V was cut back by 5 bases and J by 8 bases. The CDR3 sequence: CASSRRTGGADEQFF. CDR3 DNA: TGTGCCAGCAGTCGACGGACAGGGGGCGCCGATGAGCAGTTCTTC.

The CDR3 DNA reads as TGTGCCAGCAGTGAAGGACCCGGGGGTCCCTATGGCTACACCTTC. Residues: CASSEGPGGPYGYTF. This chain links TRBV2 with TRBJ1-2, with D possibly being TRBD1 (5 bases). This CDR3 region has 15 residues. The V end was cut by 1 base, the J end by 4 bases, with 13 bases between. Germline V lookup: CDR1 SNHLY, CDR2 FYNNEI.

The chain has TRBV7-3 and TRBJ1-4, with a possible D match to TRBD1 (5 bases). Trimming removed 1 base at V and 7 bases at J, with 16 bases between. Germline lookup yields CDR1 SGHTA and CDR2 FQGTGA. The CDR3 totals 16 residues. CDR3 nucleotide sequence: TGTGCCAGCAGCTTAAATCCGGCAGGGTCGGGTGAAAAACTGTTTTTT. Translated, it gives CASSLNPAGSGEKLFF.

This chain links TRBV5-1 with TRBJ2-3, with D maybe TRBD2 (6 bases). From germline, CDR1 is SGHRS and CDR2 YFSETQ. This CDR3 is 14 amino acids long. V lost 4 bases and J lost 6, with 15 bases in between. The CDR3 loop reads CASSIGGAPDTQYF. In DNA, the CDR3 is TGCGCCAGCAGCATCGGGGGTGCGCCGGATACGCAGTATTTT.

The rearrangement links TRBV7-3 to TRBJ2-5, with TRBD1 matching 9 bases. Germline CDR1 is SGHTA and CDR2 is FQGTGA. J lost 3 bases, V lost 5 bases, and 4 bases had no gene match. The CDR3 spans 14 residues. CDR3 sequence reads: CASSRGQGEETQYF. In DNA, the CDR3 is TGTGCCAGCAGCAGGGGACAGGGCGAAGAGACCCAGTACTTC.

The V and J genes are TRBV4-2 and TRBJ2-6, with 8 bases fitting TRBD1. CDR1 LGHNA and CDR2 YNFKEQ come from the germline V gene. The length of the CDR3 is 18 residues. V trimming: 3 bases; J trimming: 0 bases; junction bases outside the gene matches: 7. This chain's CDR3 is CASSQVGTGLSGANVLTF. CDR3 nucleotide sequence: TGTGCCAGCAGCCAGGTCGGGACAGGACTCTCTGGGGCCAACGTCCTGACTTTC.